This T cell receptor (beta chain) was obtained from a study of blood T cell repertoires in COVID-19. Whole-study context: Samples representing acute and convalescent COVID-19 were sourced from the United States, Italy and Spain. T cells, B-cell-depleted T cells, or PBMCs supplied cDNA or gDNA.

Under the authors' procedure: Reference gene primer amplification yielded estimated nucleated cell counts. Profiled with immunoSEQ multiplex PCR; TCRdb holds only in-frame clones, not every one. V and J calls and clone size come straight from that table; D and trimming were deduced from the DNA. The table has about 63,000 clones, over 75% seen once. With 6 bases removed from V and 4 bases from J, the gap between germline ends came to 16 bases. The CDR3 is 14 amino acids. The germline V gene has CDR1 SGHNT and CDR2 YYREEE (reference sequence). The chain couples TRBV5-4 to TRBJ1-1, with a possible D match to TRBD1 (6 bases). Material for sequencing was peripheral blood. This clonotype was sampled from a man aged 55 to 70 with COVID-19, enrolled during active disease. The CDR3 here is CASKEDSIGTEAFF. The CDR3 bases are TGTGCCAGCAAAGAGGACAGTATAGGCACTGAAGCTTTCTTT.